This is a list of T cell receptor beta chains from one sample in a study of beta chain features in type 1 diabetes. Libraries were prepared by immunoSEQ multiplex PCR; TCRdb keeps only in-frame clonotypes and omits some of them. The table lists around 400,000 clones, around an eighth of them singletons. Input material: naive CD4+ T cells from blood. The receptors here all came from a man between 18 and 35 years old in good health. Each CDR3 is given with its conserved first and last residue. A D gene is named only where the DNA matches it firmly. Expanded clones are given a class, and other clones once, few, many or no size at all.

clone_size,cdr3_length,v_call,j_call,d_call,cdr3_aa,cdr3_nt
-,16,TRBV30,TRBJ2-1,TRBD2,CAWRGGLAAIYNEQFF,TGTGCCTGGAGAGGCGGACTAGCGGCTATTTACAATGAGCAGTTCTTC
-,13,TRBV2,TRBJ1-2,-,CASRRSGGRGYTF,TGTGCCAGCCGTCGAAGCGGGGGGAGAGGCTACACCTTC
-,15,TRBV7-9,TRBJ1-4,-,CASSLGQGLGEKLFF,TGTGCCAGCAGCTTGGGGCAGGGACTCGGGGAAAAACTGTTTTTT
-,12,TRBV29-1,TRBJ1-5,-,CSPTWGDQPQHF,TGCAGCCCGACCTGGGGAGATCAGCCCCAGCATTTT
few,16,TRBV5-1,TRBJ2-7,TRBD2,CASSPGRLAGVYEQYF,TGCGCCAGCAGCCCAGGGAGACTAGCGGGAGTTTACGAGCAGTACTTC
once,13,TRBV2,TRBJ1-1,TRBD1,CASGQGVLTEAFF,TGTGCCAGCGGACAGGGGGTATTAACTGAAGCTTTCTTT
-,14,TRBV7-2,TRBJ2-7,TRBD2,CASSPTSRSYEQYF,TGTGCCAGCAGCCCGACTAGCAGATCCTACGAGCAGTACTTC
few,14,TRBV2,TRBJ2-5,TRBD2,CATGLAGGQETQYF,TGTGCCACCGGACTAGCGGGGGGCCAAGAGACCCAGTACTTC
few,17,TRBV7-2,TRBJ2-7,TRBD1,CASSLVAPGTGAAEQYF,TGTGCCAGCAGCTTAGTTGCCCCGGGGACAGGGGCGGCCGAGCAGTACTTC
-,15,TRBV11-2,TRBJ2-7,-,CASSLGAAGGYEQYF,TGTGCCAGCAGCTTAGGCGCTGCTGGAGGCTACGAGCAGTACTTC
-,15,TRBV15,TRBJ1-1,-,CATSRKFGGNTEAFF,TGTGCCACCAGCAGGAAATTCGGGGGGAACACTGAAGCTTTCTTT
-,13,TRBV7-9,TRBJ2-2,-,CASSLAGSGELFF,TGTGCCAGCAGCTTAGCGGGCAGCGGGGAGCTGTTTTTT
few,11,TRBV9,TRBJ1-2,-,CASWGVYGYTF,TGTGCCTCCTGGGGGGTCTATGGCTACACCTTC
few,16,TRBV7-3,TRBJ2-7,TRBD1,CASSWPGQGFPYEQYF,TGTGCCAGCAGCTGGCCGGGACAGGGATTTCCCTACGAGCAGTACTTC
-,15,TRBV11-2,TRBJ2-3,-,CASTPRGSYTDTQYF,TGTGCCAGCACCCCGAGGGGGTCCTACACAGATACGCAGTATTTT
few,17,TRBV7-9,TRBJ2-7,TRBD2,CASSLGGSAGGPYEQYF,TGTGCCAGCAGCTTAGGTGGATCGGCGGGGGGGCCCTACGAGCAGTACTTC
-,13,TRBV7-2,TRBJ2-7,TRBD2,CASSLGLAGEQYF,TGTGCCAGCAGCTTGGGACTAGCGGGCGAGCAGTACTTC
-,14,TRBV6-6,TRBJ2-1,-,CASSYSAGYNEQFF,TGTGCCAGCAGTTACTCGGCAGGATACAATGAGCAGTTCTTC
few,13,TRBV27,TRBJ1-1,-,CASSLNRQTEAFF,TGTGCCAGCAGTTTAAACCGTCAGACTGAAGCTTTCTTT
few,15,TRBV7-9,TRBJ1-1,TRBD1,CASSPFSDRVNQAFF,TGTGCCAGCAGCCCCTTTTCAGACAGGGTGAACCAAGCTTTCTTT
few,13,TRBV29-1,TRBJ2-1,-,CSVIVTSYNEQFF,TGCAGCGTAATTGTCACATCCTACAATGAGCAGTTCTTC
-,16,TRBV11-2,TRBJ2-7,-,CASSLDTLGQTYEQYF,TGTGCCAGCAGCTTAGATACTTTAGGACAGACCTACGAGCAGTACTTC
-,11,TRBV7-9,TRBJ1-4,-,CASSLSEKLFF,TGTGCCAGCAGCTTATCGGAAAAACTGTTTTTT
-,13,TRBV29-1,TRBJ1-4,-,CSVVRQGGEKLFF,TGCAGCGTTGTAAGGCAGGGAGGAGAAAAACTGTTTTTT
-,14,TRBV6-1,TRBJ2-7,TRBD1,CASSRDRGSYEQYF,TGTGCCAGCAGTCGGGACAGGGGCTCCTACGAGCAGTACTTC
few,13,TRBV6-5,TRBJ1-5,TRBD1,CASRDRAGQPQHF,TGTGCCAGCAGGGACAGGGCTGGTCAGCCCCAGCATTTT
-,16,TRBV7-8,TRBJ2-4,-,CASSLSRQLAKNIQYF,TGTGCCAGCAGCTTAAGCAGGCAACTAGCCAAAAACATTCAGTACTTC